Listed below are T cell receptor beta chains from one sample, sequenced in a study of blood T cell repertoires in COVID-19. Libraries were prepared by immunoSEQ multiplex PCR; TCRdb keeps only in-frame clonotypes and omits some of them. The repertoire holds about 100,000 clones, with roughly nine tenths as singletons. The material sequenced was peripheral blood. These receptors were collected from a human donor with active COVID-19. The donor label of this sample is uncertain. CDR3s include the opening cysteine and the closing phenylalanine or tryptophan.

CASSSNGGNSPLHF,TRBV6-6,TRBJ1-6
CASSIRTGWGNQPQHF,TRBV19,TRBJ1-5
CASSSKTRGGKSNEQFF,TRBV7-8,TRBJ2-1
CASSPPPRTGYHEQYF,TRBV27,TRBJ2-7
CATSGIGGASIHEQFF,TRBV24-1,TRBJ2-1
CASSLVEFSGATDTQYF,TRBV7-6,TRBJ2-3
CASSVEQLNSPLHF,TRBV9,TRBJ1-6
CASSPNRGLYGYTF,TRBV23-1,TRBJ1-2
CASSQTYGYTF,TRBV6-5,TRBJ1-2
CASSPQGSEQFF,TRBV12-3/TRBV12-4,TRBJ2-1
CASSLDRNTEAFF,TRBV11-3,TRBJ1-1
CASSQDGLWSPEAFF,TRBV4-1,TRBJ1-1
CASSLDATGVSNEQFF,TRBV11-3,TRBJ2-1
CASSPLTTGGSGNTIYF,TRBV4-2,TRBJ1-3
CASSLIVSGVWQFF,TRBV5-5,TRBJ2-1
CASSLQRGSYEQYF,TRBV11-2,TRBJ2-7
CASSYRDRDEKLFF,TRBV4-1,TRBJ1-4
CASSLEMGAEAFF,TRBV9,TRBJ1-1
CASSPRVAGSSSTDTQYF,TRBV7-8,TRBJ2-3
CASSQDPTEAGTEAFF,TRBV4-1,TRBJ1-1
CASSDGTPSSTDTQYF,TRBV19,TRBJ2-3
CASSQGGYEQYF,TRBV4-2,TRBJ2-7